One sample yielded the 25 T cell receptor beta chains listed below, sequenced in a study of cytomegalovirus exposure and HLA in healthy donors. The primer mix had 60 Vbeta and 13 Jbeta primers. Repertoires were generated with immunoSEQ multiplex PCR, while TCRdb's copy carries only in-frame clones and drops some. The sample yields 35,000 to 45,000 clones, 70% to 80% seen once. The sequencing sample was made of PBMCs. These receptors were obtained from a young woman in good health and CMV-seropositive.

This clone was seen a handful of times. The chain recombines TRBV5-1 with TRBJ1-6; weak D call: TRBD1 (5 bases). Between the trimmed V and J ends, which lost 4 bases and 1 base, there was a span of 9 bases. Germline-derived CDR1 and CDR2 are SGHRS and YFSETQ. CDR3 length: 15 residues. Here the CDR3 reads CASSVQESYNSPLHF. For the CDR3, the DNA is TGCGCCAGCAGCGTACAGGAGTCCTATAATTCACCCCTCCACTTT.

The V and J genes are TRBV7-8 and TRBJ2-2; TRBD1 is a possible D gene (5 bases). The CDR3 consists of 13 residues. V was cut by 10 bases and J by 4 bases, with 13 bases left in between. CDR1 is SGHVS, CDR2 FQNEAQ, per germline. CDR3 region: CATEQDRTGELFF. The CDR3 DNA reads TGTGCCACAGAACAGGACCGCACCGGGGAGCTGTTTTTT. Together with reference TRBV7-8 and TRBJ2-2, the CDR3 gives the full variable domain: GAGVSQSPRYKVAKRGQDVALRCDPISGHVSLFWYQQALGQGPEFLTYFQNEAQLDKSGLPSDRFFAERPEGSVSTLKIQRTQQEDSAVYLCATEQDRTGELFFGEGSRLTVL.

This chain links TRBV7-2 with TRBJ2-7, with 8 nucleotides matching TRBD2. V lost 3 bases and J lost 7; bases outside the gene matches: 8. This CDR3 spans 14 amino acids. Germline V gives CDR1 SGHTA, CDR2 FQGNSA. CDR3 residues: CASSLWTSLSEQYF. The CDR3 DNA reads as TGTGCCAGCAGCTTGTGGACTAGCCTCTCGGAGCAGTACTTC.

The chain recombines TRBV2 with TRBJ1-6, with a possible D match to TRBD1 (5 bases). The V end was cut by 8 bases, the J end by 7 bases, with 12 bases between. This CDR3 comprises 13 residues. Germline assignment: CDR1 SNHLY and CDR2 FYNNEI. The CDR3 DNA reads as TGTGCCAGCGGGTGGGGCGCCAATTCACCCCTCCACTTT. This codes for CASGWGANSPLHF.

About this clone itself: Other DNA sequences within the sample encode an identical CDR3. The J gene is TRBJ2-7, the V gene TRBV4-2; 11 bases are a match to TRBD2. This CDR3 is 15 amino acids long. The V gene end was trimmed by 3 bases and the J gene end by 1 base; junction bases not matched to a gene: 2. Per germline, CDR1 LGHNA and CDR2 YNFKEQ. The CDR3 loop reads CASSQTSGDSYEQYF. DNA for the CDR3: TGTGCCAGCAGCCAGACTAGCGGGGATTCCTACGAGCAGTACTTC.

The chain joins TRBV7-3 to TRBJ2-1, with 12 bases matching TRBD2. The CDR3 spans 19 residues. Germline trimming cut 5 bases from V and 3 bases from J; bases unmatched to any gene: 14. Germline lookup yields CDR1 SGHTA and CDR2 FQGTGA. The CDR3 spells CASSPRGASGRASYNEQFF. CDR3 DNA: TGTGCCAGCAGCCCTCGAGGAGCTAGCGGGAGGGCAAGCTACAATGAGCAGTTCTTC. The variable domain in full, with the rest retrieved from reference TRBV7-3 and TRBJ2-1, is GAGVSQTPSNKVTEKGKYVELRCDPISGHTALYWYRQSLGQGPEFLIYFQGTGAADDSGLPNDRFFAVRPEGSVSTLKIQRTERGDSAVYLCASSPRGASGRASYNEQFFGPGTRLTVL.

The chain recombines TRBV14 with TRBJ1-1; a possible D gene is TRBD1 (6 bases). The CDR3 has 17 amino acids. Trimming removed 3 bases from V and 2 bases from J, with 19 bases in between. CDR1 and CDR2 (germline): SGHDN, FVKESK. The DNA for the CDR3 is TGTGCCAGCAGCCACGGTGTCAGGGGTGTGGTAAACACTGAAGCTTTCTTT. Its translation: CASSHGVRGVVNTEAFF. Based on the CDR3 plus reference TRBV14 and TRBJ1-1, the full variable domain is EAGVTQFPSHSVIEKGQTVTLRCDPISGHDNLYWYRRVMGKEIKFLLHFVKESKQDESGMPNNRFLAERTGGTYSTLKVQPAELEDSGVYFCASSHGVRGVVNTEAFFGQGTRLTVV.

The chain recombines TRBV6-5 with TRBJ2-7; no firm D call. This CDR3 has 14 residues. The germline V gene encodes CDR1 MNHEY and CDR2 SVGAGI. The V end was cut by 0 bases, the J end by 6 bases, with 12 bases between. CDR3 nucleotide sequence: TGTGCCAGCAGTTACTCGTACCCTCCGGGCGAGCAGTACTTC. Translated: CASSYSYPPGEQYF.

This clone turned up a few times. Relative to the germline gene, one junction end is altered; a read error may explain this. The chain carries TRBV7-9 and TRBJ2-7; tentatively, D is TRBD2 (5 bases). CDR3 length equals 16 residues. The germline CDR1 and CDR2 sequences are SEHNR and FQNEAQ (reference sequence). This CDR3 is CSSSLVSSRSSYEQYF. DNA of the CDR3: TGTTCCAGCAGCTTAGTGTCTAGCAGAAGCTCCTACGAGCAGTACTTC.

V is TRBV2 and J is TRBJ2-1, with TRBD1 matching over 8 bases. The germline V gene has CDR1 SNHLY and CDR2 FYNNEI. J was trimmed by 6 bases and V by 4 bases; bases with no gene match: 2. CDR3 length: 13 residues. The CDR3 region has the DNA TGTGCCAGCAGTGGGACAGGGACCAATGAGCAGTTCTTC. This gives the protein CASSGTGTNEQFF.

The rearrangement joins TRBV6-6 to TRBJ2-7; 8 bases are shared with TRBD2. Germline V lookup: CDR1 MNHNY, CDR2 SVGAGI (reference sequence). Losses at the gene ends were 6 bases for V and 2 bases for J; bases not matched to a gene: 6. CDR3 length equals 14 residues. CDR3 sequence reads: CASRGSGNTYEQYF. The DNA of the CDR3 is TGTGCCAGCAGGGGTAGCGGGAATACCTACGAGCAGTACTTC.

The genes are TRBV5-6 and TRBJ1-5, with 7 bases aligning to TRBD1. The germline V gene has CDR1 SGHDT and CDR2 YYEEEE. The V and J ends lost 1 base and 4 bases, in that order; junction bases with no gene match: 8. CDR3 length: 16 residues. DNA for the CDR3: TGTGCCAGCAGCTTGAGGGCGGACAGGCTTAATCAGCCCCAGCATTTT. It translates to CASSLRADRLNQPQHF.

This chain connects TRBV5-8 to TRBJ2-1; TRBD1 agrees at 10 bases. CDR3 length: 17 residues. Germline-derived CDR1 and CDR2 are SGHTS and YDEGEE. Germline trimming cut 4 bases from V and 1 base from J; bases unmatched to any gene: 8. DNA of the CDR3: TGTGCCAGCAGCGCGCCGGGACAGGGGATATCCTACAATGAGCAGTTCTTC. Translated: CASSAPGQGISYNEQFF. The full variable domain, its missing parts supplied by reference TRBV5-8 and TRBJ2-1, is EAGVTQSPTHLIKTRGQQATLRCSPISGHTSVYWYQQALGLGLQFLLWYDEGEERNRGNFPPRFSGRQFPNYSSELNVNALELEDSALYLCASSAPGQGISYNEQFFGPGTRLTVL.

The chain links TRBV5-6 to TRBJ1-2; the D gene is possibly TRBD1 (5 bases). CDR3 length: 14 residues. Germline CDR1 and CDR2: SGHDT and YYEEEE. Trimming removed 1 base from V and 5 bases from J, with 12 bases in between. CDR3 in DNA: TGTGCCAGCAGCTTGAGGGGATCTTGGTATGGCTACACCTTC. Translation: CASSLRGSWYGYTF.

The rearrangement joins TRBV5-8 to TRBJ1-4; 9 bases fit TRBD1. Germline CDR1 is SGHTS and CDR2 is YDEGEE. The trim removed 4 bases at V and 5 bases at J, leaving 12 bases unmatched. There are 17 residues in the CDR3. The CDR3 here is CASSHLGFGTGNEKLFF. The CDR3 DNA follows: TGTGCCAGCAGCCACCTTGGGTTTGGGACAGGGAATGAAAAACTGTTTTTT.

This chain uses TRBV11-2 with TRBJ2-7; possible D gene TRBD2, 6 bases. The CDR3 spans 17 residues. V shed 2 bases and J shed 0 bases, with 17 bases lying between them. The V gene's germline CDR1 is SGHAT and CDR2 FQNNGV. Written as DNA, the CDR3 is TGTGCCAGCAGCTTAAAAGGATGGGGGAGGAGCTCCTACGAGCAGTACTTC. Protein product: CASSLKGWGRSSYEQYF.

The rearrangement links TRBV7-3 to TRBJ2-2; TRBD1 aligns across 7 bases. This CDR3 contains 17 residues. Germline loops: CDR1 SGHTA, CDR2 FQGTGA. V lost 1 base to trimming and J lost 1 base; unmatched junction nucleotides: 6. The CDR3 bases are TGTGCCAGCAGCTTAATGGCCGGGACAGTGAACACCGGGGAGCTGTTTTTT. Its translation: CASSLMAGTVNTGELFF.

This chain connects TRBV27 to TRBJ1-1, with TRBD1 as a possible D gene (6 bases). Germline V CDR1 and CDR2: MNHEY, SMNVEV (reference sequence). The CDR3 totals 15 residues. With 0 bases removed from V and 1 base from J, the gap between germline ends came to 9 bases. The CDR3: CASSLSGASNTEAFF. The CDR3 coding sequence is TGTGCCAGCAGTTTATCGGGGGCTTCGAACACTGAAGCTTTCTTT.

As to this clone: Given the absence of the conserved phenylalanine or tryptophan at the CDR3 end, a read error is likely. The rearrangement uses TRBV4-1 and TRBJ1-5, with D tentatively TRBD1 (5 bases). In germline, CDR1 is MGHRA, CDR2 YSYEKL. The CDR3 covers 16 residues. The V end was cut by 0 bases, the J end by 0 bases, with 9 bases between. The CDR3 region is CASSQDGRGSNQPQHL. CDR3 sequence (DNA): TGCGCCAGCAGCCAAGACGGGAGGGGTAGCAATCAGCCCCAGCATCTT.

The gene calls are TRBV18 and TRBJ1-3; D might be TRBD1 (5 bases). Trimming pared 2 bases from V and 4 bases from J, leaving 15 bases between. CDR1 and CDR2 (germline): KGHSH, LQKENI. The CDR3 has 16 amino acids. In DNA form, the CDR3 reads TGTGCCAGCTCACCAAGTGAAGGGGCGAAAGGAAACACCATATATTTT. Translated, it gives CASSPSEGAKGNTIYF.

Comments on this clone: The junction does not match germline at one end; this may be a read error. V and J are TRBV30 and TRBJ2-1, with 7 bases aligning to TRBD2. From germline, CDR1 is GTSNPN and CDR2 SVGIG (reference sequence). The CDR3 has 19 residues. The CDR3 spells CAWSGGGGSPRGSYNGQFF. In DNA form, the CDR3 reads TGTGCCTGGAGTGGCGGGGGAGGCTCCCCCAGAGGTTCCTACAATGGGCAGTTCTTC.

J is TRBJ2-5 and V is TRBV5-1; D uncertain. The J call may be mistaken, given a closer DNA end match to TRBJ2-7. CDR3 length: 13 amino acids. Germline CDR1 is SGHRS and CDR2 is YFSETQ. The CDR3 DNA sequence: TGCGCCAGCAGCTTGGACACTACCTACGAGCAGTACTTC. Translating gives CASSLDTTYEQYF.

The CDR3: CASSILTGGSNTEAFF. The CDR3 DNA follows: TGTGCCAGTAGTATCCTGACAGGGGGGTCGAACACTGAAGCTTTCTTT. V and J are TRBV19 and TRBJ1-1, with 9 bases lining up with TRBD1. V shed 3 bases and J 1 base; nucleotides not matched to a gene: 6. The CDR3 contains 16 residues. Germline V gene lookup returns CDR1 LNHDA and CDR2 SQIVND (reference sequence). Full variable domain (outside the CDR3, taken from reference TRBV19 and TRBJ1-1): DGGITQSPKYLFRKEGQNVTLSCEQNLNHDAMYWYRQDPGQGLRLIYYSQIVNDFQKGDIAEGYSVSREKKESFPLTVTSAQKNPTAFYLCASSILTGGSNTEAFFGQGTRLTVV.

The rearrangement uses TRBV28 and TRBJ1-1, with D possibly being TRBD1 (5 bases). CDR3 length: 14 residues. Trimming took off 6 bases at V and 4 bases at J, with 15 bases between the two ends. Germline CDR1 reads MDHEN; CDR2 reads SYDVKM. The CDR3 DNA reads TGTGCCAGCAGAGATTGGTGGGGCCGCACTGAAGCTTTCTTT. It translates to CASRDWWGRTEAFF.

The chain couples TRBV11-2 to TRBJ2-7, with 7 bases aligning to TRBD2. Trimming at V came to 1 base and at J to 0 bases, leaving 9 bases not matched to a gene. CDR1 and CDR2 (germline): SGHAT, FQNNGV. The CDR3 is 17 residues long. The CDR3, as DNA: TGTGCCAGCAGCTTAGGCACAGCGGGGCTTAGCTCCTACGAGCAGTACTTC. This sequence encodes CASSLGTAGLSSYEQYF.